This TCR beta chain was obtained from a study of T cell changes during pregnancy in multiple sclerosis. The CDR3 covers 11 residues. Trimming stripped 2 bases from V and 9 bases from J, with 4 bases between. Germline assignment: CDR1 MDHEN and CDR2 SYDVKM. The table came from immunoSEQ multiplex PCR; TCRdb's copy has only in-frame clones and leaves some out. The table records around 50,000 clones, about 92% of them present only once. The chain couples TRBV28 to TRBJ2-2; D is uncertain. The TCR sequence derives from a female donor with multiple sclerosis, enrolled in a pregnancy study. The material sequenced was CD8+ T cells from peripheral blood mononuclear cells, taken in the second trimester of pregnancy. Here the CDR3 reads CASSLSRELFF. The CDR3 DNA is TGTGCCAGCAGTTTAAGCAGGGAGCTGTTTTTT.